This T cell receptor (beta chain) was sequenced in a study of graft-versus-host responses after intestinal transplantation (dated by TCRdb to the early 2020s). Regarding the study in general: The transplants that recipients received were multivisceral, liver-intestinal, or isolated intestinal. Every recipient was given anti-thymocyte globulin induction, followed by around three years of maintenance tacrolimus and steroids. After intestinal transplantation, graft-versus-host and host-versus-graft alloreactive T cell clones were followed in the graft, circulation and bone marrow using bulk TCR-beta CDR3 sequencing. Alloreactive clones were identified by sequencing pre-transplant mixed lymphocyte reaction products and comparing these products with unstimulated pre-transplant donor and recipient T cells. Of the roughly 25 intestinal transplant recipients enrolled in the cohort, one of whom was a retransplant, a few patients without pretransplant specimens were excluded. A peak of at least 4% donor T cells among recipient peripheral blood mononuclear cells was the definition used for donor T cell macrochimerism. Samples from a few later patients were sequenced in-house on an Illumina MiSeq with MiXCR processing rather than by the commercial service. General conclusions and limits of the study: Patients with donor T cell macrochimerism had high GvH to HvG T cell clonal ratios in their allografts. GvH clones were detected in recipient bone marrow, and some appeared earlier in ileal mucosa or blood, consistent with an intestinal mucosal origin. Conclusions were limited by the relatively low number and heterogeneity of intestinal transplant patients. Early after transplant, peak levels of circulating GvH clones were associated with declines in HvG clones.

Turning to this clone: Its antigen is unknown. No base quality values were provided; no much bigger clone lies one nucleotide off.

Intraepithelial and lamina propria lymphocytes were isolated from graft specimens using dithiothreitol, EDTA incubations and collagenase D digestion. Bulk TCR-beta sequencing was performed on serial intestinal graft biopsy specimens collected as late as 600 days after transplant. Library creation used the immunoSEQ multiplex PCR assay. Adaptive Biotechnologies carried out high-throughput TCR-beta CDR3 sequencing of genomic DNA for most patients. In the source study's methods: Adaptive's ImmunoSEQ software was the source of the TCR sequencing data for 15 to 20 patients, while a few other patients were processed with MiXCR and VDJtools. Because the origin of CDR3 nucleotide sequences shared between donor and recipient could not be assigned, those sequences were removed. At least 2-fold expansion over unstimulated cells and a minimum CFSE-low frequency of 0.002% (template counts) or 0.001% (read counts) were required for clones to be classified as alloreactive. A clone was considered mappable if detected in the sequenced pre-transplant spleen, lymph node, or MLR CFSE-low populations of the donor or recipient. The cumulative frequency of alloreactive clones was calculated as a percentage of all sequences, weighted by copy number. The table was pulled from immuneACCESS by TCRdb, which kept in-frame rearrangements only. Such tables lose some clones; where checked, under half of the loss comes from unresolved V genes, and the rest has no known cause. The V and J calls and the clone size are those of that table, but D and trimming were determined from the DNA. The sample data list about 9,600 clones, and approximately 86% of these were observed just once. The top ten clones comprise around 5% of the sample.

Spanning cysteine to phenylalanine, the CDR3 consists of 18 amino acids. Only the CDR3 DNA is retained, 54 bases long and in frame from the first base. At the junction V is shortened by 2 bases and J by 0 bases; bases outside the gene matches: 6. CDR1 and CDR2 (SGDLS, YYNGEE) derive from the germline V gene. This receptor was obtained from a human patient who received an intestinal transplant, so some T cells may come from the graft donor. The V gene is TRBV9 and the J gene is TRBJ2-3, with 13 bases in between that match TRBD2. Sequenced here: ileum tissue, sampled around 740 days after intestinal transplantation. DNA sequence: TGTGCCAGCAGCGTCCGGACTAGCGGGGGTTCTAGCACAGATACGCAGTATTTT. This sequence encodes CASSVRTSGGSSTDTQYF.